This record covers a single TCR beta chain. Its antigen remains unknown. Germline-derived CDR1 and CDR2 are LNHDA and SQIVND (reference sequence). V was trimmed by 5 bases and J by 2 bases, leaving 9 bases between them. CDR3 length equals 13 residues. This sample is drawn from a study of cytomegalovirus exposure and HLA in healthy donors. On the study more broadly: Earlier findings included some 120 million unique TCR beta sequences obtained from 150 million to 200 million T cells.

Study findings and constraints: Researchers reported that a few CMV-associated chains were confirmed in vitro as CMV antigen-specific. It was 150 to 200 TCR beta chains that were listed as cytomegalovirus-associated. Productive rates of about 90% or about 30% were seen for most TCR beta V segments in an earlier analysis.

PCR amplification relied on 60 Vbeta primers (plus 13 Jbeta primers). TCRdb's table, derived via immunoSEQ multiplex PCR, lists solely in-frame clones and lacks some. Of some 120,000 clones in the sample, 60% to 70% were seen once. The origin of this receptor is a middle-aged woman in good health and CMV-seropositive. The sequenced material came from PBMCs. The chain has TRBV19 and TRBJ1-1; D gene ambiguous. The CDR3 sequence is CASSSLLNTEAFF. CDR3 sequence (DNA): TGTGCCAGTAGTTCCCTTTTAAACACTGAAGCTTTCTTT.